The clone carrying this T cell receptor beta chain has only a few counts. The J segment lost 7 bases and the V segment lost 3 bases, leaving 14 bases of the junction unmatched. There are 16 residues in the CDR3. Germline CDR1 SEHNR, CDR2 FQNEAQ (reference sequence). This sample stems from a study of blood T cells in healthy people across ages. Sample-barcoded 5' priming and a J-beta primer mix drove a second PCR of 7 to 11 cycles. Each cDNA was tagged by a template-switch adaptor containing 12 random nucleotides. Each CDR3 protein is one row after TCRdb ran MiXCR on the 5' RACE reads. The data show about 1.1 million distinct CDR3 sequences, with less than 45% seen just once and around 14% held by the top ten.

This clonotype was obtained from a man aged 18-30 years in good health. The chain carries TRBV7-9 and TRBJ1-2, with 7 nucleotides matching TRBD1. The material sequenced was blood. This CDR3 reads CASSFQTGTVAGGYTF. The DNA of the CDR3 is TGTGCCAGCAGCTTTCAGACCGGGACAGTGGCGGGTGGCTACACCTTC.